What follows is one TCR beta chain and its context. Its specificity is unknown. Sequencing was performed with immunoSEQ multiplex PCR; in TCRdb, only in-frame clones are kept and a portion is missing. The table has around 400,000 clones, approximately 83% seen once. The treatment was: 15 to 20 received Ad26.COV2.S at low or high dose, single or two shots; 5 received placebo; per-sample allocation not given. Day 63 following the first vaccine or placebo injection was when the samples were taken. Whoever gave the sample was an adult aged 18-55 years in Boston. This specimen belongs to a study of Ad26.COV2.S vaccination and SARS-CoV-2 variants. Study at large: COV1001, an Ad26.COV2.S trial, supplied this vaccine-arm donor.

Broader study findings: Vaccine and placebo recipients had comparable breadth of non-spike TCRs.

The sample here was peripheral blood, taken in a trial of Ad26.COV2.S vaccine versus placebo. This TCR came from a person aged 18-60 years who received the Ad26.COV2.S COVID-19 vaccine or a placebo.

The CDR3 DNA reads TGCGCCAGCAGTGCCCGGGCCAGAGGAAACACCATATATTTT. It translates to CASSARARGNTIYF. This chain connects TRBV10-1 to TRBJ1-3, with unresolved D. The ends were cut back, 4 bases at V and 4 bases at J, with 11 bases in the middle. The CDR3 is 14 amino acids. Germline CDR1 WNHNN, CDR2 SYGVQD (reference sequence).